The next 9 T cell receptor beta chains were all read from a single sample in a study of response to subunit inactivated influenza vaccine. TCRdb analysed the RT-PCR reads with MiXCR anew, one entry per CDR3 protein. The sample records around 710,000 distinct CDR3 sequences, about 15% being singletons. Source: PBMCs from blood, taken 14 days before vaccination. The receptors were sampled from a man between 45 and 60 years old who received an inactivated influenza vaccine.

The chain carries TRBV2 and TRBJ2-7; TRBD1 aligns across 7 bases. The V gene end was trimmed by 3 bases and the J gene end by 8 bases; junction bases not matched to a gene: 16. The CDR3 has 16 amino acids. Germline CDR1 is SNHLY and CDR2 is FYNNEI. This chain's CDR3 is CASSDGTASSLFKQYF. The CDR3, as DNA: TGTGCCAGCAGTGATGGGACAGCCTCATCCTTATTCAAGCAGTACTTC.

The chain joins TRBV9 to TRBJ1-1; no clear D gene. CDR3 length equals 13 residues. Germline CDR1 and CDR2: SGDLS and YYNGEE. Deletions cut 1 base from V and 0 bases from J, with 4 bases between. CDR3 sequence reads: CASSVSLNTEAFF. CDR3 sequence (DNA): TGTGCCAGCAGCGTATCCCTGAACACTGAAGCTTTCTTT.

The chain combines TRBV28 with TRBJ2-2, with D unclear. This CDR3 has 12 amino acids. V lost 4 bases to trimming and J lost 5 bases, with 5 bases between them. Germline V lookup: CDR1 MDHEN, CDR2 SYDVKM. CDR3 residues: CASSSITGELFF. CDR3 coding DNA: TGTGCCAGCAGTTCCATAACCGGGGAGCTGTTTTTT.

This chain connects TRBV20-1 to TRBJ1-2; 8 nucleotides match TRBD1. The CDR3 covers 12 residues. Per germline, CDR1 DFQATT and CDR2 SNEGSKA (reference sequence). V lost 5 bases and J lost 6; bases outside the gene matches: 5. CDR3 sequence (DNA): TGCAGTGCTCAGGACAGGGCAGATGGCTACACCTTC. Its translation: CSAQDRADGYTF.

This clonotype has more than one count but fewer than ten. This sequence joins TRBV25-1 and TRBJ2-1; D is unclear. The V and J ends lost 6 bases and 8 bases respectively, with 11 bases between them. This CDR3 has 12 amino acids. The germline V gene encodes CDR1 MGHDK and CDR2 SYGVNS. The CDR3 here is CASRQYSYEQFF. The CDR3 nucleotides read TGTGCCAGCAGGCAGTACTCCTATGAGCAGTTCTTC.

This clonotype has just a few counts. CDR3 nucleotides: TGTGCCAGCAGCTTGATTCGAGGGGGGCAAGAGACCCAGTACTTC. It codes for CASSLIRGGQETQYF. The genes are TRBV5-6 and TRBJ2-5; possibly TRBD1 or TRBD2 for D (6 bases each). The CDR3 runs 15 residues. CDR1 is SGHDT, CDR2 YYEEEE, per germline. The V gene lost 1 base and the J gene lost 2 bases, with 12 bases spanning the gap.

Written as DNA, the CDR3 is TGTGCCAGCAGCACCAACTACGCGGACAATGAGCAGTTCTTC. The encoded protein is CASSTNYADNEQFF. The rearrangement uses TRBV3-1 and TRBJ2-1, with D unresolved. The CDR3 extends over 14 amino acids. V lost 5 bases and J lost 5, with 13 bases in between. Germline V lookup: CDR1 LGHDT, CDR2 YNNKEL (reference sequence).

The gene calls are TRBV9 and TRBJ2-5; D is unresolved. V gave up 0 bases and J gave up 2 bases, with 11 bases separating them. This CDR3 region has 15 residues. Germline assignment: CDR1 SGDLS and CDR2 YYNGEE. The CDR3 is CASSVGSNRQETQYF. For the CDR3, the DNA is TGTGCCAGCAGCGTAGGGTCGAACCGGCAAGAGACCCAGTACTTC.

The V call is TRBV7-2, the J call TRBJ2-1, with 8 bases matching TRBD2. This CDR3 region has 16 residues. V shed 5 bases, J shed 4 bases, and the junction held 10 bases outside the gene matches. Germline V CDR1 and CDR2: SGHTA, FQGNSA. CDR3 protein: CASSLDLAGGYNEQFF. CDR3 in DNA: TGTGCCAGCAGCCTTGACCTAGCGGGCGGTTACAATGAGCAGTTCTTC.